This passage covers 25 T cell receptor beta chains from one sample sequenced in a study of T-cell reconstitution after alpha-beta-depleted transplantation in children. The TCRbeta library incorporated unique molecular identifiers. From the PCR reads, TCRdb called clonotypes with MiXCR, one entry per CDR3 protein. Of 200,000 to 300,000 distinct CDR3 sequences listed, roughly a quarter are singletons. Sequencing used PBMCs, mostly from graft donor cells, obtained 360 days after TCRalphabeta/CD19-depleted stem cell transplant. These receptors were taken from a female patient aged 2-15 years who had a stem cell transplant for congenital amegakaryocytic thrombocytopenia, so the T cells may come from the graft donor.

This chain uses TRBV12-3 or TRBV12-4 with TRBJ2-2; D possibly corresponds to TRBD2 (6 bases). CDR3 size: 14 residues. V shed 6 bases and J shed 0 bases, with 8 bases lying between them. CDR3 residues: CASRPGANTGELFF. The CDR3 nucleotides read TGTGCCAGCAGGCCGGGGGCGAACACCGGGGAGCTGTTTTTT.

In this sample, this clonotype turned up a few times. V is TRBV24-1 and J is TRBJ2-2; possible D gene TRBD1, 5 bases. Germline CDR1 KGHDR, CDR2 SFDVKD. The CDR3 has 15 residues. V was pared by 0 bases and J by 6 bases, with 10 bases between. The CDR3 DNA sequence: TGTGCCACCAGTGATTTGGCAGGGCGCGCCGGGGAGCTGTTTTTT. This gives the protein CATSDLAGRAGELFF.

The chain employs TRBV15 and TRBJ2-5; D unclear. Trimming pared 0 bases from V and 5 bases from J, leaving 4 bases between. Germline CDR1 reads LNHNV; CDR2 reads YYDKDF (reference sequence). The CDR3 is made up of 12 amino acids. The CDR3 sequence: CATSRDDETQYF. The CDR3, as DNA: TGTGCCACCAGCAGAGATGACGAGACCCAGTACTTC.

This clonotype was observed a handful of times. J is TRBJ1-1 and V is TRBV2; the D gene is possibly TRBD1 (6 bases). Trimming stripped 9 bases from V and 1 base from J, with 12 bases between. CDR1 is SNHLY and CDR2 is FYNNEI in the germline V gene. The CDR3 length is 13 residues. The CDR3 is CARGRGGNTEAFF. The CDR3 DNA follows: TGTGCCAGAGGCCGAGGGGGGAACACTGAAGCTTTCTTT.

V gene TRBV7-6 combines with J gene TRBJ2-2; the D is unclear. This CDR3 spans 16 amino acids. Per germline, CDR1 SGHVS and CDR2 FNYEAQ. Deletions cut 1 base from V and 0 bases from J, with 9 bases between. For the CDR3, the DNA is TGTGCCAGCAGCTTAGGCAGCCCCGCGAACACCGGGGAGCTGTTTTTT. Its protein is CASSLGSPANTGELFF.

There are a few counts of this clonotype. The chain is built from TRBV7-6 and TRBJ1-6; TRBD1 matches at 9 bases. Germline V lookup: CDR1 SGHVS, CDR2 FNYEAQ. V was pared by 0 bases and J by 7 bases, with 4 bases of the junction left unmatched. This CDR3 region has 16 residues. This CDR3 is CASSLAGTGTNSPLHF. The CDR3 DNA follows: TGTGCCAGCAGCTTAGCGGGGACAGGGACCAATTCACCCCTCCACTTT.

The rearrangement uses TRBV28 and TRBJ1-5; D gene ambiguous. Trimming removed 6 bases from V and 8 bases from J, with 17 bases in between. In germline, CDR1 is MDHEN, CDR2 SYDVKM. The CDR3 is 14 amino acids. The CDR3 sequence: CASRFPSLREPQHF. The CDR3 DNA sequence: TGTGCCAGCAGATTCCCCTCCCTCCGAGAGCCCCAGCATTTT.

This clonotype was seen only a few times. V gene TRBV5-5 combines with J gene TRBJ1-5; TRBD1 matches 7 bases. The CDR3 has 14 residues. With V trimmed by 3 bases and J by 5 bases, 5 bases remained unmatched. Germline CDR1 and CDR2: SGHKS and YYEKEE (reference sequence). This CDR3 reads CASSWGQLDQPQHF. Written as DNA, the CDR3 is TGTGCCAGCAGCTGGGGACAGCTGGATCAGCCCCAGCATTTT.

This clonotype was counted many times. The rearrangement joins TRBV7-9 to TRBJ1-1; TRBD1 is a possible D gene (6 bases). CDR3 size: 16 residues. Deletions cut 4 bases from V and 6 bases from J, with 21 bases between. Germline V gives CDR1 SEHNR, CDR2 FQNEAQ (reference sequence). The CDR3 nucleotides are TGTGCCAGCAGCTACGGGTCGGGGCCCGGGGGCGCTGAAGCTTTCTTT. The encoded protein is CASSYGSGPGGAEAFF.

J is TRBJ2-7 and V is TRBV7-2; D not resolved. Germline V gene lookup returns CDR1 SGHTA and CDR2 FQGNSA. Trimming pared 2 bases from V and 2 bases from J, leaving 13 bases between. The CDR3 has 15 residues. CDR3 DNA sequence: TGTGCCAGCAGCTTACTCTCCGTGGCAACCTACGAGCAGTACTTC. Protein: CASSLLSVATYEQYF.

This clonotype has just a few counts. CDR3 sequence: CASSPGRQETQYF. CDR3 nucleotide sequence: TGTGCCAGCAGCCCGGGACGTCAAGAGACCCAGTACTTC. This chain connects TRBV21-1 to TRBJ2-5; the table gives TRBD1 as D, unverified against the DNA. TRBV21-1 is tagged as a pseudogene. This CDR3 is built from 13 residues.

The table lists this clonotype with a few counts. The rearrangement links TRBV30 to TRBJ2-7; D is undetermined. Per germline, CDR1 GTSNPN and CDR2 SVGIG (reference sequence). The CDR3 has 15 residues. V shed 2 bases and J shed 7 bases, with 21 bases lying between them. The CDR3 protein is CAWSIRSGHLSEQYF. The CDR3 bases are TGTGCCTGGAGTATTCGCTCAGGCCACCTTAGTGAGCAGTACTTC.

This clonotype was detected only a few times. The J gene is TRBJ2-7, the V gene TRBV13; no clear D. V lost 4 bases and J 1 base, leaving 5 bases between the germline ends. The CDR3 consists of 12 residues. Looked up from germline, CDR1 is PRHDT and CDR2 is FYEKMQ (reference sequence). The CDR3 region is CASSSRSYEQYF. CDR3 nucleotides: TGTGCCAGCAGCTCACGGTCCTACGAGCAGTACTTC.

V and J are TRBV7-2 and TRBJ1-6, with D possibly being TRBD1 (5 bases). Germline CDR1 is SGHTA and CDR2 is FQGNSA. The CDR3 is made up of 15 amino acids. V lost 3 bases and J lost 6, with 12 bases in between. The CDR3 spells CASSFLGGLNSPLHF. As DNA, the CDR3 is TGTGCCAGCAGCTTTTTGGGGGGACTTAATTCACCCCTCCACTTT.

This clonotype was found once. The chain joins TRBV30 to TRBJ2-1; 8 bases fit TRBD2. V shed 0 bases, J shed 2 bases, and the junction held 0 bases outside the gene matches. CDR1 and CDR2 from the germline V gene are GTSNPN and SVGIG (reference sequence). This CDR3 has 14 amino acids. The CDR3 DNA is TGTGCCTGGAGTGTAGCGGGGGCCTACAATGAGCAGTTCTTC. It encodes CAWSVAGAYNEQFF.

This clonotype has more than one count but fewer than ten. The chain recombines TRBV27 with TRBJ2-3, with D hard to call. The germline gives CDR1 MNHEY, CDR2 SMNVEV (reference sequence). CDR3 length equals 14 residues. V dropped 5 bases and J dropped 3 bases, with 12 bases sitting between them. CDR3 in DNA: TGTGCCAGCAGTAGGCAAGGAAGAACAGATACGCAGTATTTT. Translating it yields CASSRQGRTDTQYF.

This clonotype was seen only a few times. The chain uses TRBV24-1 and TRBJ2-2, with 9 bases that match TRBD2. The CDR3 extends over 18 amino acids. CDR1 and CDR2 (germline): KGHDR, SFDVKD. V dropped 0 bases and J dropped 7; count of bases not matched to a gene: 11. The CDR3: CATSDLTSSGIDGGELFF. CDR3 nucleotide sequence: TGTGCCACCAGTGATTTGACGTCTAGCGGGATTGATGGCGGGGAGCTGTTTTTT.

The chain is built from TRBV11-2 and TRBJ2-5; D is perhaps TRBD2 (7 bases). Trimming removed 5 bases at V and 5 bases at J, with 15 bases between. The CDR3 has 14 residues. Germline lookup yields CDR1 SGHAT and CDR2 FQNNGV. The CDR3 sequence is CASSPRGAGETQYF. The CDR3 bases are TGTGCCAGCAGCCCCCGGGGGGCGGGGGAGACCCAGTACTTC.

This clonotype was counted a few times. The chain employs TRBV29-1 and TRBJ2-5; D not certain. The CDR3 totals 11 residues. The V end lost 5 bases, the J end lost 0 bases, and 4 bases lay between the germline ends. CDR1 and CDR2 from the germline V gene are SQVTM and ANQGSEA. The DNA for the CDR3 is TGCAGCGTTCTATACCAAGAGACCCAGTACTTC. Protein sequence: CSVLYQETQYF.

V is TRBV27 and J is TRBJ2-3; 11 bases map to TRBD2. Germline loops: CDR1 MNHEY, CDR2 SMNVEV (reference sequence). The CDR3 extends over 16 amino acids. Trimming at V came to 5 bases and at J to 1 base, leaving 5 bases not matched to a gene. The CDR3 nucleotides read TGTGCCAGCAGTGCGGGGACTAGCGGTCGCACAGATACGCAGTATTTT. Encoded protein: CASSAGTSGRTDTQYF.

The chain has TRBV6-2 or TRBV6-3 and TRBJ2-7; weak D call: TRBD2 (6 bases). Germline CDR1 reads MNHEY; CDR2 reads SVGEGT. Trimming took 4 bases from V and 1 from J, leaving 14 bases between them. The CDR3 spans 15 residues. CDR3 loop: CASSFDGSRSYEQYF. The CDR3 nucleotides are TGTGCCAGCAGTTTTGACGGGAGTAGGTCCTACGAGCAGTACTTC.

In nucleotides, the CDR3 is TGCAGTGCTAAGACAGTGGTTGGCACAGATACGCAGTATTTT. Its protein is CSAKTVVGTDTQYF. This sequence joins TRBV20-1 and TRBJ2-3, with D possibly matching TRBD1 (5 bases). Between the trimmed V and J ends, which lost 4 bases and 1 base, there was a span of 12 bases. The CDR3 is made up of 14 amino acids. Looked up from germline, CDR1 is DFQATT and CDR2 is SNEGSKA (reference sequence).

Many counts were recorded for this clonotype. In nucleotides, the CDR3 is TGTGCCAGCAGTACAGGACAGAGCTCCTATAATTCACCCCTCCACTTT. Protein: CASSTGQSSYNSPLHF. The chain uses TRBV12-3 or TRBV12-4 and TRBJ1-6; possible D gene TRBD1, 6 bases. CDR3 length: 16 amino acids. V was trimmed by 5 bases and J by 0 bases, leaving 11 bases between them.

V usage is TRBV5-1 and J usage is TRBJ2-7; a possible D gene is TRBD1 (5 bases). CDR3 length: 16 amino acids. Germline CDR1 is SGHRS and CDR2 is YFSETQ. V was pared by 1 base and J by 7 bases, with 21 bases between. In DNA form, the CDR3 reads TGCGCCAGCAGCTTGCGTTTTGGACAAGCTCTTGTGGAGCAGTACTTC. Translating it yields CASSLRFGQALVEQYF.

Comment on this clonotype: The junction does not match germline at one end; this may be a read error. V usage is TRBV20-1 and J usage is TRBJ1-1; D perhaps matches TRBD1 (6 bases). The CDR3 length is 13 residues. CDR1 and CDR2 from the germline V gene are DFQATT and SNEGSKA (reference sequence). In DNA form, the CDR3 reads TGCAGTGCTTTACAGGGCACGAACGCTGAAGCTTTCTTT. Its protein is CSALQGTNAEAFF.